A selection of T cell receptor beta chains follows, all from one sample in a study of T cell responses to AZD1222 COVID-19 vaccine. Repertoires were generated with immunoSEQ multiplex PCR, while TCRdb's copy carries only in-frame clones and drops some. The table records 150,000 to 200,000 clones, approximately 90% of them present only once. The sample consisted of peripheral blood, taken on day 0 of AZD1222 vaccination. Receptors originate from an adult in good health. Each CDR3 is given with its conserved first and last residue. D genes are given only for firm matches. Not all rows give a size; the values are once, few, many and, for expanded clones, a class.

abundance: -; d_gene: -; j_gene: TRBJ1-1; v_gene: TRBV12-5; CDR3nt: TGTGCTAGTGCGGCCAGGGGAGGTATGGGGACAGCTTTCTTT; CDR3aa: CASAARGGMGTAFF
abundance: -; d_gene: -; j_gene: TRBJ1-2; v_gene: TRBV3-1/TRBV3-2; CDR3nt: TGTGCCAGCAGCCAAGTGGTACGGTCAGGTGGCTACACCTTC; CDR3aa: CASSQVVRSGGYTF
abundance: -; d_gene: -; j_gene: TRBJ1-2; v_gene: TRBV3-1/TRBV3-2; CDR3nt: TGTGCCAGCAGCCAAGACCCCAAGGGAGCATATGGCTACACCTTC; CDR3aa: CASSQDPKGAYGYTF
abundance: -; d_gene: -; j_gene: TRBJ2-3; v_gene: TRBV5-1; CDR3nt: TGCGCCATCGGTCCGGGGAGCACAGATACGCAGTATTTT; CDR3aa: CAIGPGSTDTQYF
abundance: -; d_gene: -; j_gene: TRBJ1-1; v_gene: TRBV29-1; CDR3nt: TGCAGCGTGGGGCCCGGGGGACTGGGCACTGAAGCTTTCTTT; CDR3aa: CSVGPGGLGTEAFF
abundance: once; d_gene: -; j_gene: TRBJ2-7; v_gene: TRBV7-3; CDR3nt: TGTGCCAGCAGCTTGTTGGGCAGTTCGGACGAGCAGTACTTC; CDR3aa: CASSLLGSSDEQYF
abundance: -; d_gene: -; j_gene: TRBJ1-5; v_gene: TRBV19; CDR3nt: TGTGCCAGTAGTATTTGGGGGAGCAGCAATCAGCCCCAGCATTTT; CDR3aa: CASSIWGSSNQPQHF
abundance: once; d_gene: -; j_gene: TRBJ1-6; v_gene: TRBV27; CDR3nt: TGTGCCAGCAGTTTATTGGGGGGGGCGGTAGGTTCACCCCTCCACTTT; CDR3aa: CASSLLGGAVGSPLHF
abundance: -; d_gene: TRBD2; j_gene: TRBJ2-1; v_gene: TRBV5-4; CDR3nt: TGTGCCAGCACCCCCGGGACTAGTGTGGGGTGGGAGCAGTTCTTC; CDR3aa: CASTPGTSVGWEQFF
abundance: -; d_gene: -; j_gene: TRBJ2-2; v_gene: TRBV3-1/TRBV3-2; CDR3nt: TGTGCCAGCAGGGACACCGGGGAGCTGTTTTTT; CDR3aa: CASRDTGELFF
abundance: few; d_gene: -; j_gene: TRBJ1-5; v_gene: TRBV6-5; CDR3nt: TGTGCCAGCAGAGGGGAGGGCAATCAGCCCCAGCATTTT; CDR3aa: CASRGEGNQPQHF
abundance: -; d_gene: TRBD1; j_gene: TRBJ2-2; v_gene: TRBV5-1; CDR3nt: TGCGCCAGCAGCGGGAGACAGGGGCCGAACACCGGGGAGCTGTTTTTT; CDR3aa: CASSGRQGPNTGELFF
abundance: -; d_gene: -; j_gene: TRBJ1-5; v_gene: TRBV10-3; CDR3nt: TGTGCCATCAGTGAGTCGGGGGGCTTCGGTCAGCCCCAGCATTTT; CDR3aa: CAISESGGFGQPQHF
abundance: -; d_gene: -; j_gene: TRBJ2-5; v_gene: TRBV6-1; CDR3nt: TGTGCCAGCAGTGATGATGTGGCAGCTCGACCTCAAGAGACCCAGTACTTC; CDR3aa: CASSDDVAARPQETQYF
abundance: -; d_gene: -; j_gene: TRBJ1-6; v_gene: TRBV14; CDR3nt: TGTGCCAGCAGCCAAGAACTATATTCCGCCCTCCACTTT; CDR3aa: CASSQELYSALHF
abundance: -; d_gene: TRBD2; j_gene: TRBJ2-3; v_gene: TRBV7-3; CDR3nt: TGTGCCAGCAGCTCCACGGGACTAGACACAGATACGCAGTATTTT; CDR3aa: CASSSTGLDTDTQYF
abundance: -; d_gene: -; j_gene: TRBJ1-6; v_gene: TRBV14; CDR3nt: TGTGCCAGCAGCGACCTTGGGGGGTCACCCCTCCACTTT; CDR3aa: CASSDLGGSPLHF
abundance: -; d_gene: -; j_gene: TRBJ1-2; v_gene: TRBV19; CDR3nt: TGTGCCAGTAGTGCCTCAGGGGACACTAACTATGGCTACACCTTC; CDR3aa: CASSASGDTNYGYTF
abundance: -; d_gene: TRBD2; j_gene: TRBJ2-4; v_gene: TRBV9; CDR3nt: TGTGCCAGCAGCGTAGCGGGACTACCCCACCTAGCCAAAAACATTCAGTACTTC; CDR3aa: CASSVAGLPHLAKNIQYF
abundance: -; d_gene: -; j_gene: TRBJ1-2; v_gene: TRBV6-2/TRBV6-3; CDR3nt: TGTGCCAGCAGTTACTCAGGGAACGATGGCTACACCTTC; CDR3aa: CASSYSGNDGYTF
abundance: -; d_gene: -; j_gene: TRBJ1-2; v_gene: TRBV5-4; CDR3nt: TGTGCCAGCAGCTTGGTGGGAGGGGGCTATGGCTACACCTTC; CDR3aa: CASSLVGGGYGYTF
abundance: -; d_gene: TRBD1; j_gene: TRBJ1-6; v_gene: TRBV9; CDR3nt: TGTGCCAGCAGCGTAGCGCGGGGACAGGAGAATTCACCCCTCCACTTT; CDR3aa: CASSVARGQENSPLHF
abundance: -; d_gene: TRBD2; j_gene: TRBJ2-5; v_gene: TRBV3-1/TRBV3-2; CDR3nt: TGTGCCAGCAGCCAAATGGGCGGGGGGAGTTCAGAGACCCAGTACTTC; CDR3aa: CASSQMGGGSSETQYF
abundance: -; d_gene: TRBD1; j_gene: TRBJ1-1; v_gene: TRBV5-1; CDR3nt: TGCGCCAGCAGCTTGGGCGGGACAGTCCATGAAGCTTTCTTT; CDR3aa: CASSLGGTVHEAFF
abundance: -; d_gene: -; j_gene: TRBJ2-5; v_gene: TRBV19; CDR3nt: TGTGCCAGTAGTTTTAGGTCAGGGAACCCGCAAGAGACCCAGTACTTC; CDR3aa: CASSFRSGNPQETQYF
abundance: -; d_gene: -; j_gene: TRBJ1-1; v_gene: TRBV2; CDR3nt: TGTGCCAGCGGTGGGGAATCGACGGTGAACACTGAAGCTTTCTTT; CDR3aa: CASGGESTVNTEAFF
abundance: -; d_gene: -; j_gene: TRBJ2-1; v_gene: TRBV5-6; CDR3nt: TGTGCCAGCAGCTTGGTTTTGCAGGGACCCTACAATGAGCAGTTCTTC; CDR3aa: CASSLVLQGPYNEQFF
abundance: few; d_gene: -; j_gene: TRBJ2-7; v_gene: TRBV5-1; CDR3nt: TGCGCCAGCAGCTTGGCTTCGATGGGCTACGAGCAGTACTTC; CDR3aa: CASSLASMGYEQYF
abundance: -; d_gene: TRBD1; j_gene: TRBJ2-1; v_gene: TRBV19; CDR3nt: TGTGCCAGTAGTGGACAGGCCGATTTGTGGGAGCAGTTCTTC; CDR3aa: CASSGQADLWEQFF
abundance: -; d_gene: -; j_gene: TRBJ2-3; v_gene: TRBV11-3; CDR3nt: TGTGCCAGCAGCTCCCGCACAGATACGCAGTATTTT; CDR3aa: CASSSRTDTQYF
abundance: -; d_gene: TRBD1; j_gene: TRBJ1-2; v_gene: TRBV5-6; CDR3nt: TGTGCCAGCAGCCCCGGACAGGCGATCTATGGCTACACCTTC; CDR3aa: CASSPGQAIYGYTF
abundance: -; d_gene: -; j_gene: TRBJ1-2; v_gene: TRBV7-2; CDR3nt: TGTGCCAGCAGCCCAGCCGCTTTCGGCTACACCTTC; CDR3aa: CASSPAAFGYTF
abundance: -; d_gene: -; j_gene: TRBJ2-7; v_gene: TRBV14; CDR3nt: TGTGCCAGCAGCCCGATGGGGGGTAGTGGGCTCGGGCAGTACTTC; CDR3aa: CASSPMGGSGLGQYF
abundance: -; d_gene: -; j_gene: TRBJ2-3; v_gene: TRBV30; CDR3nt: TGTGCCTGGAGTGTATCCGTTTTTTCAGATACGCAGTATTTT; CDR3aa: CAWSVSVFSDTQYF
abundance: once; d_gene: TRBD1; j_gene: TRBJ2-1; v_gene: TRBV19; CDR3nt: TGTGCCAGTACAGAACAGGGGGCCCTTGAGCAGTTCTTC; CDR3aa: CASTEQGALEQFF
abundance: -; d_gene: TRBD2; j_gene: TRBJ2-5; v_gene: TRBV5-6; CDR3nt: TGTGCCAGCAGCCAGCGGGGGACCCGCCAAGAGACCCAGTACTTC; CDR3aa: CASSQRGTRQETQYF
abundance: -; d_gene: TRBD2; j_gene: TRBJ2-7; v_gene: TRBV30; CDR3nt: TGTGCCGGATATAGCGGGAGCTCCTACGAGCAGTACTTC; CDR3aa: CAGYSGSSYEQYF
abundance: -; d_gene: TRBD2; j_gene: TRBJ2-7; v_gene: TRBV7-8; CDR3nt: TGTGCCAGCAGCTTTCGGGGGGGACTCTCCTACGAGCAGTACTTC; CDR3aa: CASSFRGGLSYEQYF
abundance: -; d_gene: -; j_gene: TRBJ2-5; v_gene: TRBV6-5; CDR3nt: TGTGCCAGCAGGGAGACAGGCGCGGGAGAGACCCAGTACTTC; CDR3aa: CASRETGAGETQYF
abundance: -; d_gene: TRBD1; j_gene: TRBJ1-6; v_gene: TRBV19; CDR3nt: TGTGCCAGTAGTCCCACCGACAGGGACGTCTCACCCCTCCACTTT; CDR3aa: CASSPTDRDVSPLHF
abundance: -; d_gene: -; j_gene: TRBJ1-3; v_gene: TRBV5-6; CDR3nt: TGTGCCAGCAAAGCTTGGTCGAGCTCTGGAAACACCATATATTTT; CDR3aa: CASKAWSSSGNTIYF
abundance: -; d_gene: -; j_gene: TRBJ1-1; v_gene: TRBV30; CDR3nt: TGTGCCTGGAGTCCTGAAGCTTTCTTT; CDR3aa: CAWSPEAFF
abundance: once; d_gene: -; j_gene: TRBJ1-1; v_gene: TRBV4-3; CDR3nt: TGCGCCAGCAGCCAAGAACGGGAATTCAGGACTGAAGCTTTCTTT; CDR3aa: CASSQEREFRTEAFF
abundance: -; d_gene: -; j_gene: TRBJ1-5; v_gene: TRBV27; CDR3nt: TGTGCCAGCAGCGCCACCAATCAGCCCCAGCATTTT; CDR3aa: CASSATNQPQHF
abundance: -; d_gene: TRBD1; j_gene: TRBJ1-1; v_gene: TRBV28; CDR3nt: TGTGCCAGCAGTCCGGAAACAGGGGGAGTGAGGCCTGAAGCTTTCTTT; CDR3aa: CASSPETGGVRPEAFF
abundance: -; d_gene: -; j_gene: TRBJ1-3; v_gene: TRBV21-1; CDR3nt: TGTGCCAGCAGCAACAGGTCAGATGACAGGATAGAAGGAAACACCATATATTTT; CDR3aa: CASSNRSDDRIEGNTIYF
abundance: -; d_gene: TRBD2; j_gene: TRBJ2-6; v_gene: TRBV5-4; CDR3nt: TGTGCCAGCAGCACCGGGGAGGGGAGTGGGGCCAACGTCCTGACTTTC; CDR3aa: CASSTGEGSGANVLTF
abundance: -; d_gene: -; j_gene: TRBJ1-1; v_gene: TRBV27; CDR3nt: TGTGCCAGCAGTTTAAGAGCGGGCCGAACTGAAGCTTTCTTT; CDR3aa: CASSLRAGRTEAFF
abundance: few; d_gene: TRBD1; j_gene: TRBJ2-7; v_gene: TRBV12-5; CDR3nt: TGTGCTAGTGGTTTGGGACAGGGTCCCTACGAGCAGTACTTC; CDR3aa: CASGLGQGPYEQYF
abundance: -; d_gene: TRBD2; j_gene: TRBJ2-7; v_gene: TRBV7-2; CDR3nt: TGTGCCAGCAGCTTTAGCGGGGGGGATGAGCAGTACTTC; CDR3aa: CASSFSGGDEQYF
abundance: -; d_gene: TRBD1; j_gene: TRBJ1-1; v_gene: TRBV10-2; CDR3nt: TGCGCCAGCAGGGGGGGGGACAGCGAAGCTTTCTTT; CDR3aa: CASRGGDSEAFF
abundance: once; d_gene: -; j_gene: TRBJ2-2; v_gene: TRBV7-8; CDR3nt: TGTGCCAGCAGTGTACAGGGCTACACCGGGGAGCTGTTTTTT; CDR3aa: CASSVQGYTGELFF
abundance: -; d_gene: TRBD1; j_gene: TRBJ1-2; v_gene: TRBV19; CDR3nt: TGTGCCAGTAGGAGACAGGGTCAAATGGAAGGCTACACCTTC; CDR3aa: CASRRQGQMEGYTF
abundance: -; d_gene: TRBD1; j_gene: TRBJ2-5; v_gene: TRBV6-2/TRBV6-3; CDR3nt: TGTGCCAGCAGTTACGACAGGGGGTATCGGAAGACCCAGTACTTC; CDR3aa: CASSYDRGYRKTQYF
abundance: -; d_gene: TRBD1; j_gene: TRBJ2-1; v_gene: TRBV2; CDR3nt: TGTGCCAGCAGCCGACAGGGGGAACAGTTCTTC; CDR3aa: CASSRQGEQFF
abundance: once; d_gene: -; j_gene: TRBJ1-1; v_gene: TRBV6-5; CDR3nt: TGTGCCAGCAAAGGGGGAATTAACACTGAAGCTTTCTTT; CDR3aa: CASKGGINTEAFF